These 21 T cell receptor beta chains were all obtained from the same sample, sequenced in a study of T cells in Graves' hyperthyroidism and ophthalmopathy. Amplification of TCR beta CDR3 regions was performed using RNA transcripts as template. In the first-round RT-PCR of the TCR CDR3, the HTBI primer set was used. MiXCR, run by TCRdb on the multiplex PCR reads, gives a single entry per CDR3 protein. The sample yields about 600,000 distinct CDR3 sequences, more than 15% seen once. Sequencing input: blood. The receptors were sampled from a woman aged 40 to 50 with Graves' ophthalmopathy.

The rearrangement joins TRBV28 to TRBJ1-2; maybe TRBD1 (6 bases). Trimming stripped 6 bases from V and 4 bases from J, with 15 bases between. CDR1 and CDR2 (germline): MDHEN, SYDVKM. There are 14 residues in the CDR3. The CDR3 reads CASSFQGRSYGYTF. The DNA for the CDR3 is TGTGCCAGCAGCTTCCAGGGGCGCAGCTATGGCTACACCTTC.

In its sample, this clonotype was seen many times. The gene calls are TRBV20-1 and TRBJ2-5; D gene uncertain. V was pared by 6 bases and J by 2 bases, with 13 bases between. The germline V gene encodes CDR1 DFQATT and CDR2 SNEGSKA (reference sequence). The CDR3 contains 13 residues. CDR3 sequence: CSARFQQQETQYF. The CDR3 region has the DNA TGCAGTGCGAGGTTTCAGCAACAAGAGACCCAGTACTTC.

This clonotype was seen many times. The chain links TRBV20-1 to TRBJ1-1; weak D call: TRBD1 (6 bases). Trimming removed 3 bases from V and 7 bases from J, with 15 bases in between. The CDR3 has 13 residues. CDR1 and CDR2 from the germline V gene are DFQATT and SNEGSKA (reference sequence). The DNA of the CDR3 is TGCAGTGCTAGTACAGGGAACGCGCGTGAAGCTTTCTTT. Protein product: CSASTGNAREAFF.

This chain joins TRBV11-2 and TRBJ1-3, with 11 bases aligning to TRBD1. Germline values: CDR1 SGHAT, CDR2 FQNNGV. This CDR3 contains 12 residues. V lost 1 base to trimming and J lost 16 bases; unmatched junction nucleotides: 3. The CDR3 sequence: CASSLGDRGTYF. CDR3 bases: TGTGCCAGCAGCTTAGGGGACAGGGGGACTTATTTT.

V gene TRBV10-1 combines with J gene TRBJ2-1; 9 bases fit TRBD2. The CDR3 runs to 16 residues. V was clipped by 4 bases and J by 3 bases; unmatched bases: 7. Germline loops: CDR1 WNHNN, CDR2 SYGVQD (reference sequence). This CDR3 is CASSAHSGRDYNEQFF. DNA for the CDR3: TGCGCCAGCAGTGCCCATAGCGGGAGAGACTACAATGAGCAGTTCTTC.

This clonotype was seen more than once but under ten times. V and J are TRBV12-3 or TRBV12-4 and TRBJ1-1; possibly TRBD1 for D (5 bases). The CDR3 runs 14 residues. V lost 3 bases to trimming and J lost 3 bases, with 11 bases between them. CDR3 sequence (DNA): TGTGCCAGCAGTTTGGAGGGGTTGGACACTGAAGCTTTCTTT. This sequence encodes CASSLEGLDTEAFF.

This clonotype was picked up many times. The chain employs TRBV18 and TRBJ1-1; D possibly corresponds to TRBD1 (5 bases). The germline V gene has CDR1 KGHSH and CDR2 LQKENI. The V gene lost 2 bases and the J gene lost 11 bases, with 12 bases spanning the gap. This CDR3 region has 12 residues. The CDR3 spells CASSPIGGVAFF. The CDR3 nucleotides read TGTGCCAGCTCACCAATTGGAGGGGTTGCTTTCTTT.

This clonotype was counted at least ten times. The chain employs TRBV20-1 and TRBJ2-1, with 7 nucleotides matching TRBD2. The germline CDR1 and CDR2 sequences are DFQATT and SNEGSKA (reference sequence). Trimming at V came to 1 base and at J to 1 base, leaving 10 bases not matched to a gene. CDR3 length equals 17 residues. The CDR3 reads CSARASSLAESYNEQFF. DNA of the CDR3: TGCAGTGCTAGAGCTTCGTCGCTAGCGGAGTCCTACAATGAGCAGTTCTTC.

This clonotype showed up many times. The V and J genes are TRBV28 and TRBJ1-6; TRBD1 matches at 11 bases. The trim removed 2 bases at V and 9 bases at J, leaving 0 bases unmatched. CDR1 MDHEN and CDR2 SYDVKM come from the germline V gene. The CDR3 has 14 residues. The CDR3 DNA is TGTGCCAGCAGTTTAGGGACAGGGGGTTCACCCCTCCACTTT. The encoded protein is CASSLGTGGSPLHF.

This clonotype was detected ten times or more. The chain carries TRBV6-1 and TRBJ2-1; TRBD1 agrees at 8 bases. The V gene's germline CDR1 is MNHNS and CDR2 SASEGT. The trim removed 6 bases at V and 0 bases at J, leaving 4 bases unmatched. The CDR3 has 15 amino acids. CDR3: CASSDRGSSYNEQFF. In nucleotides, the CDR3 is TGTGCCAGCAGCGACAGGGGAAGCTCCTACAATGAGCAGTTCTTC.

There are many counts of this clonotype. V gene TRBV3-1 combines with J gene TRBJ2-3; D is unclear. Germline assignment: CDR1 LGHDT and CDR2 YNNKEL (reference sequence). This CDR3 region has 14 residues. Trimming left V 4 bases short and J 5 bases short, with 13 bases between. CDR3 residues: CASSPDLHQDTQYF. The CDR3 DNA follows: TGTGCCAGCAGCCCCGACCTCCACCAAGATACGCAGTATTTT.

This clonotype was detected a few times. The chain links TRBV19 to TRBJ1-1; D gene ambiguous. Germline CDR1 is LNHDA and CDR2 is SQIVND (reference sequence). Deletions cut 5 bases from V and 1 base from J, with 11 bases between. The CDR3 covers 14 residues. The chain's CDR3 is CASSLGRQNTEAFF. The CDR3 region has the DNA TGTGCCAGTAGTTTAGGGCGGCAGAACACTGAAGCTTTCTTT.

The chain uses TRBV5-4 and TRBJ2-7, with TRBD2 matching over 7 bases. The CDR3 is 14 amino acids. V dropped 4 bases and J dropped 6; count of bases not matched to a gene: 10. Germline V gene sequence: CDR1 SGHNT, CDR2 YYREEE (reference sequence). CDR3 protein: CASSPRESDLEQYF. Written as DNA, the CDR3 is TGTGCCAGCAGCCCGCGGGAGTCGGATCTCGAGCAGTACTTC.

This clonotype was picked up many times. The chain uses TRBV18 and TRBJ1-1; 10 positions agree with TRBD1. CDR3 length: 14 residues. Trimming removed 3 bases from V and 5 bases from J; junction bases left unmatched: 3. Germline assignment: CDR1 KGHSH and CDR2 LQKENI. The CDR3 region has the DNA TGTGCCAGCTCACCTGGACAGGGGGAGACTGAAGCTTTCTTT. Amino acids: CASSPGQGETEAFF.

At least ten counts were recorded for this clonotype. The chain's CDR3 is CSAERGNQPQHF. Written as DNA, the CDR3 is TGCAGTGCCGAAAGGGGCAATCAGCCCCAGCATTTT. The chain combines TRBV20-1 with TRBJ1-5, with D unresolved. Germline V gene sequence: CDR1 DFQATT, CDR2 SNEGSKA (reference sequence). The CDR3 runs to 12 residues. V was cut by 6 bases and J by 2 bases, with 8 bases left in between.

This clonotype was recorded at least ten times. The chain is built from TRBV7-9 and TRBJ1-1, with TRBD1 matching 8 bases. This CDR3 is built from 15 residues. Germline CDR1 reads SEHNR; CDR2 reads FQNEAQ (reference sequence). J lost 1 base, V lost 2 bases, and 3 bases had no gene match. CDR3: CASSLWDRKNTEAFF. DNA of the CDR3: TGTGCCAGCAGCTTATGGGACAGGAAGAACACTGAAGCTTTCTTT. Based on the CDR3 plus reference TRBV7-9 and TRBJ1-1, the full variable domain is DTGVSQNPRHKITKRGQNVTFRCDPISEHNRLYWYRQTLGQGPEFLTYFQNEAQLEKSRLLSDRFSAERPKGSFSTLEIQRTEQGDSAMYLCASSLWDRKNTEAFFGQGTRLTVV.

This clonotype occurred many times. The gene calls are TRBV6-2 or TRBV6-3 and TRBJ2-3; 7 bases agree with TRBD1. CDR1 is MNHEY and CDR2 is SVGEGT in the germline V gene. CDR3 size: 15 residues. The J segment lost 2 bases and the V segment lost 4 bases, leaving 6 bases of the junction unmatched. This chain's CDR3 is CASSSPGQFTDTQYF. The CDR3 DNA follows: TGTGCCAGCAGTTCGCCGGGACAGTTCACAGATACGCAGTATTTT.

The V call is TRBV7-9, the J call TRBJ2-5, with D perhaps assigned TRBD1 or TRBD2 (5 bases each). Germline V gives CDR1 SEHNR, CDR2 FQNEAQ (reference sequence). CDR3 size: 15 residues. V dropped 8 bases and J dropped 2 bases, with 18 bases sitting between them. The CDR3 region is CASQGRGANQETQYF. In DNA, the CDR3 is TGTGCCAGCCAGGGACGGGGTGCTAATCAAGAGACCCAGTACTTC. The full variable domain, with the rest looked up from reference TRBV7-9 and TRBJ2-5, is DTGVSQNPRHKITKRGQNVTFRCDPISEHNRLYWYRQTLGQGPEFLTYFQNEAQLEKSRLLSDRFSAERPKGSFSTLEIQRTEQGDSAMYLCASQGRGANQETQYFGPGTRLLVL.

This clonotype has a count of ten or more. V and J are TRBV28 and TRBJ2-3; possibly TRBD2 for D (7 bases). The germline V gene has CDR1 MDHEN and CDR2 SYDVKM. Trimming took 1 base from V and 1 from J, leaving 12 bases between them. The CDR3 length is 16 residues. The CDR3 nucleotides are TGTGCCAGCAGTTTATCCGGGGGGCTTGGCACAGATACGCAGTATTTT. Its translation is CASSLSGGLGTDTQYF. The whole variable domain, remainder taken from reference TRBV28 and TRBJ2-3, is DVKVTQSSRYLVKRTGEKVFLECVQDMDHENMFWYRQDPGLGLRLIYFSYDVKMKEKGDIPEGYSVSREKKERFSLILESASTNQTSMYLCASSLSGGLGTDTQYFGPGTRLTVL.

This clonotype showed up many times. This sequence joins TRBV5-1 and TRBJ2-1; D ambiguous. Trimming pared 5 bases from V and 1 base from J, leaving 10 bases between. Germline V lookup: CDR1 SGHRS, CDR2 YFSETQ. The CDR3 has 14 residues. The CDR3 DNA reads TGCGCCAGCAGACATCCAGAATCCTACAATGAGCAGTTCTTC. Translating it yields CASRHPESYNEQFF.

A note on this clonotype: A much larger clone lies a single base off, so this may be a read error. The chain links TRBV6-2 or TRBV6-3 to TRBJ2-7; possibly TRBD2 for D (6 bases). Germline V gives CDR1 MNHEY, CDR2 SVGEGT. V was clipped by 9 bases and J by 7 bases, with 10 bases between them. The CDR3 runs 10 residues. This CDR3 is CARWRDEQYF. For the CDR3, the DNA is TGTGCCAGATGGCGGGATGAGCAGTACTTC.